This entry is about one T cell receptor beta chain. There are 17 residues in the CDR3. From germline, CDR1 is SGHNT and CDR2 YYREEE (reference sequence). V lost 1 base and J lost 6; bases outside the gene matches: 12. How the authors handled the data: From reference gene primer amplification, estimates of nucleated cell counts were derived. Produced via immunoSEQ multiplex PCR; TCRdb's table is partial and in-frame only. V, J and clone size were drawn from that table, and D and trimming were deduced from the DNA. The table includes about 240,000 clones, over 65% detected once. These data come from a study of blood T cell repertoires in COVID-19. Study-wide context: Samples of COVID-19 (acute and convalescent) were obtained from the United States, Italy and Spain. The cDNA or gDNA used as material had been derived from T cells, B-cell-depleted T cells, or PBMCs.

This sequence was found in a woman of 80 years or more with acute or convalescent COVID-19. Sequencing was carried out using peripheral blood. The chain couples TRBV5-4 to TRBJ1-4; 7 positions match TRBD1. CDR3 sequence: CASSLTGTAPGDEKLFF. CDR3 bases: TGTGCCAGCAGCTTGACCGGGACAGCCCCCGGAGATGAAAAACTGTTTTTT.